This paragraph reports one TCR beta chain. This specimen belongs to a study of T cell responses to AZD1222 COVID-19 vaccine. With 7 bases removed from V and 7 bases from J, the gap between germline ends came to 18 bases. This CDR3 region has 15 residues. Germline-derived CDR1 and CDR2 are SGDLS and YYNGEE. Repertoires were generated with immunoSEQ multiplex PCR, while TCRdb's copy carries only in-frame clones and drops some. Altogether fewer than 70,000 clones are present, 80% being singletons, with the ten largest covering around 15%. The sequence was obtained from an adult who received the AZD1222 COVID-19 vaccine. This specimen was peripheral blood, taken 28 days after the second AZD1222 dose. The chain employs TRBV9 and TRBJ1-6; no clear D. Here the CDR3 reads CASQGVGMGNSPLHF. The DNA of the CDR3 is TGTGCCAGCCAAGGTGTAGGGATGGGGAATTCACCCCTCCACTTT. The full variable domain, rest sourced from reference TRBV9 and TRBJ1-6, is DSGVTQTPKHLITATGQRVTLRCSPRSGDLSVYWYQQSLDQGLQFLIQYYNGEERAKGNILERFSAQQFPDLHSELNLSSLELGDSALYFCASQGVGMGNSPLHFGNGTRLTVT.